A selection of T cell receptor beta chains follows, all from one sample in a study of blood T cell repertoires in COVID-19. Libraries were prepared by immunoSEQ multiplex PCR; TCRdb keeps only in-frame clonotypes and omits some of them. The data hold about 200,000 clones, with roughly 88% observed a single time. The sequenced sample consisted of peripheral blood. The receptors here all came from a man in his fifties with COVID-19, enrolled during active disease. Both conserved end residues are part of each CDR3. The D gene is left open where the match is weak. A clone size is listed for some rows: how often the clone was seen (once, few, many), or a class if it is expanded.

cdr3_length,j_call,d_call,v_call,clone_size,cdr3_aa,cdr3_nt
15,TRBJ2-5,TRBD2,TRBV6-5,-,CASSFLAGGRETQYF,TGTGCCAGCAGTTTTCTAGCGGGAGGGAGAGAGACCCAGTACTTC
14,TRBJ1-5,-,TRBV2,-,CASQGTGVNQPQHF,TGTGCCAGCCAAGGCACGGGAGTCAATCAGCCCCAGCATTTT
19,TRBJ2-1,-,TRBV18,-,CASSPRQGTQLAGYNEQFF,TGTGCCAGCTCACCAAGACAGGGCACCCAGCTAGCGGGCTACAATGAGCAGTTCTTC
16,TRBJ2-2,TRBD1,TRBV5-1,-,CASNPSGTGGSGELFF,TGCGCCAGCAACCCGTCCGGGACAGGGGGCTCCGGGGAGCTGTTTTTT
15,TRBJ2-1,TRBD2,TRBV7-8,few,CASSRSSGLAFEQFF,TGTGCCAGCAGCAGATCCTCGGGACTAGCTTTTGAGCAGTTCTTC
13,TRBJ2-5,TRBD2,TRBV6-6,-,CASKSGGAETQYF,TGTGCCAGCAAGAGCGGGGGGGCGGAGACCCAGTACTTC
13,TRBJ2-7,-,TRBV5-4,-,CASSLDRTYEQYF,TGTGCCAGCAGCTTGGACAGAACGTACGAGCAGTACTTC
15,TRBJ1-6,TRBD1,TRBV7-2,-,CASSLGGTDNSPLHF,TGTGCCAGCAGCTTAGGGGGGACAGATAATTCACCCCTCCACTTT
12,TRBJ2-7,-,TRBV12-3/TRBV12-4,-,CASSLANYEQYF,TGTGCCAGCAGTTTAGCCAACTACGAGCAGTACTTC
14,TRBJ1-5,-,TRBV27,once,CASSFRQADQPQHF,TGTGCCAGCAGCTTCCGACAGGCTGATCAGCCCCAGCATTTT
14,TRBJ2-2,-,TRBV7-2,-,CASSPSSNTGELFF,TGTGCCAGCAGCCCTAGTTCGAACACCGGGGAGCTGTTTTTT
13,TRBJ2-3,TRBD1,TRBV5-1,-,CASGTGITDTQYF,TGCGCCAGCGGGACAGGGATCACAGATACGCAGTATTTT
15,TRBJ1-2,-,TRBV11-2,-,CASSQAGQGIDGYTF,TGTGCCAGCAGCCAGGCAGGACAAGGGATTGATGGCTACACCTTC
16,TRBJ1-1,TRBD1,TRBV18,-,CASSPIPGQGNTEAFF,TGTGCCAGCTCACCTATCCCGGGACAGGGGAACACTGAAGCTTTCTTT
13,TRBJ1-4,TRBD1,TRBV18,-,CASSIQGSEKLFF,TGTGCCAGCTCAATACAGGGGAGTGAAAAACTGTTTTTT
16,TRBJ1-2,-,TRBV27,once,CASSSGFSSQNYGYTF,TGTGCCAGCAGTTCAGGGTTTTCTTCCCAGAACTATGGCTACACCTTC
17,TRBJ2-1,-,TRBV4-2,-,CASSQDLSRGISNEQFF,TGTGCCAGCAGCCAAGATCTTTCCAGGGGAATCAGCAATGAGCAGTTCTTC
12,TRBJ2-7,TRBD1,TRBV6-6,few,CATRDRVGEQYF,TGTGCCACCCGGGACAGGGTGGGCGAGCAGTACTTC
15,TRBJ1-6,-,TRBV28,-,CASSLVRRDNSPLHF,TGTGCCAGCAGTTTGGTACGCAGGGATAATTCACCCCTCCACTTT
14,TRBJ2-5,-,TRBV18,-,CASSPGVPGETQYF,TGTGCCAGCTCACCAGGGGTCCCAGGGGAGACCCAGTACTTC
15,TRBJ1-6,TRBD1,TRBV4-2,-,CASSQADRDNSPLHF,TGTGCCAGCAGCCAGGCGGACAGGGATAATTCACCCCTCCACTTT
14,TRBJ2-1,-,TRBV6-2/TRBV6-3,-,CASSQLAGMDEQFF,TGTGCCAGCAGCCAACTAGCCGGGATGGATGAGCAGTTCTTC
13,TRBJ2-7,-,TRBV29-1,-,CSALAGASNEQYF,TGCAGCGCCCTGGCAGGGGCGTCCAACGAGCAGTACTTC
15,TRBJ2-7,TRBD2,TRBV7-2,-,CASSPYTAGGPVQYF,TGTGCCAGCAGCCCGTACACAGCGGGGGGGCCGGTGCAGTACTTC
17,TRBJ2-7,TRBD2,TRBV27,-,CASSLSATSGSPYEQYF,TGTGCCAGCAGTTTATCGGCCACTAGCGGTTCCCCTTACGAGCAGTACTTC
15,TRBJ2-3,-,TRBV11-3,-,CASSFGNRSTDTQYF,TGTGCCAGCAGCTTCGGTAACAGGAGCACAGATACGCAGTATTTT
14,TRBJ2-3,-,TRBV27,once,CASSYPGLADTQYF,TGTGCCAGCAGTTATCCAGGGTTAGCAGATACGCAGTATTTT
18,TRBJ2-6,TRBD2,TRBV6-2/TRBV6-3,-,CASSYRGGVFSGANVLTF,TGTGCCAGCAGTTATCGGGGGGGCGTCTTTTCTGGGGCCAACGTCCTGACTTTC
15,TRBJ1-4,-,TRBV7-2,-,CASSSGQTTNEKLFF,TGTGCCAGCAGCTCCGGACAGACCACTAATGAAAAACTGTTTTTT
15,TRBJ1-4,TRBD1,TRBV4-2,-,CASSQGGQGDEKLFF,TGTGCCAGCAGCCAAGGGGGACAGGGGGATGAAAAACTGTTTTTT
16,TRBJ2-7,-,TRBV3-1/TRBV3-2,once,CASSQDRSGQTYEQYF,TGTGCCAGCAGCCAAGATCGCAGCGGGCAGACCTACGAGCAGTACTTC
15,TRBJ1-5,TRBD1,TRBV6-2/TRBV6-3,once,CASSYGGQGNQPQHF,TGTGCCAGCAGTTACGGGGGACAGGGGAATCAGCCCCAGCATTTT
15,TRBJ2-7,TRBD1,TRBV5-6,once,CASRGQGSSSYEQYF,TGTGCCAGCAGGGGACAGGGGTCCAGCTCCTACGAGCAGTACTTC
15,TRBJ2-3,-,TRBV7-2,once,CASSLVGTRTDTQYF,TGTGCCAGCAGCTTAGTCGGGACTCGCACAGATACGCAGTATTTT
14,TRBJ2-2,-,TRBV15,-,CATSTRGNTGELFF,TGTGCCACCAGCACCAGGGGGAACACCGGGGAGCTGTTTTTT
15,TRBJ2-2,-,TRBV9,-,CASSSRGEVTGELFF,TGTGCCAGCAGCAGCAGAGGGGAGGTCACCGGGGAGCTGTTTTTT
16,TRBJ2-5,TRBD2,TRBV3-1/TRBV3-2,-,CASSRGTSGTGETQYF,TGTGCCAGCAGCCGCGGGACTAGCGGAACTGGGGAGACCCAGTACTTC
16,TRBJ1-6,-,TRBV9,-,CASSVSPSSYNSPLHF,TGTGCCAGCAGCGTAAGCCCGAGCTCCTATAATTCACCCCTCCACTTT
14,TRBJ2-7,-,TRBV6-6,-,CASSYSSGSYEQYF,TGTGCCAGCAGTTACTCTAGCGGCTCCTACGAGCAGTACTTC
16,TRBJ2-1,-,TRBV5-1,-,CASSLDLWTPYNEQFF,TGCGCCAGCAGCTTGGATCTCTGGACACCTTACAATGAGCAGTTCTTC
14,TRBJ1-5,-,TRBV6-2/TRBV6-3,-,CASSYGQFGQPQHF,TGTGCCAGCAGTTACGGACAGTTTGGACAGCCCCAGCATTTT
17,TRBJ2-3,TRBD2,TRBV9,-,CASSVVPAGGPGDTQYF,TGTGCCAGCAGCGTAGTCCCCGCGGGGGGGCCAGGAGATACGCAGTATTTT
12,TRBJ2-1,-,TRBV7-8,-,CASSLASTEQFF,TGTGCCAGCAGCTTAGCGTCGACAGAGCAGTTCTTC
17,TRBJ1-3,TRBD1,TRBV9,-,CASSVGVERGPGNTIYF,TGTGCCAGCAGCGTAGGTGTAGAAAGGGGGCCTGGAAACACCATATATTTT
15,TRBJ1-3,TRBD1,TRBV9,-,CASSTTGQTGNTIYF,TGTGCCAGCAGCACCACGGGACAGACCGGAAACACCATATATTTT
15,TRBJ2-3,-,TRBV19,once,CASSILGAVTDTQYF,TGTGCCAGTAGTATTTTGGGGGCGGTCACAGATACGCAGTATTTT
16,TRBJ2-7,-,TRBV4-2,-,CASSQLLQGGTYEQYF,TGTGCCAGCAGCCAACTACTACAGGGGGGGACCTACGAGCAGTACTTC
15,TRBJ2-1,-,TRBV5-6,-,CASSRAGYSYNEQFF,TGTGCCAGCAGCCGGGCAGGGTACTCCTACAATGAGCAGTTCTTC
14,TRBJ1-1,TRBD1,TRBV5-6,-,CASSPGTGNTEAFF,TGTGCCAGCAGCCCCGGGACAGGTAACACTGAAGCTTTCTTT
19,TRBJ2-4,TRBD2,TRBV7-2,-,CASSLGLAGTRDTKNIQYF,TGTGCCAGCAGCTTAGGACTAGCGGGAACGAGGGATACCAAAAACATTCAGTACTTC
15,TRBJ2-7,TRBD1,TRBV7-3,once,CASSLDRVYAYEQYF,TGTGCCAGCAGCCTGGACAGGGTGTATGCCTACGAGCAGTACTTC
16,TRBJ1-5,TRBD1,TRBV9,-,CASSATGAWDNQPQHF,TGTGCCAGCAGCGCCACAGGGGCCTGGGACAATCAGCCCCAGCATTTT
13,TRBJ2-4,-,TRBV19,-,CASSPTDKNIQYF,TGTGCCAGTAGCCCGACAGACAAAAACATTCAGTACTTC